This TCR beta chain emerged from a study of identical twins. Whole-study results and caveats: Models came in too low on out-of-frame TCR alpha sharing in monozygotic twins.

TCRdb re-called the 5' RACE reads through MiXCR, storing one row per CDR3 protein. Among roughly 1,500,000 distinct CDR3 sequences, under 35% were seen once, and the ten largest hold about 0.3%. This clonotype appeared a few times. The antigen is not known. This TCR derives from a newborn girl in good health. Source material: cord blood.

CDR3 sequence (DNA): TGTGCCTGGAGTGTGGCTAGGGAGCAGTACTTC. Amino acid sequence: CAWSVAREQYF. The chain combines TRBV30 with TRBJ2-5; D is possibly TRBD2 (5 bases). V was clipped by 0 bases and J by 11 bases, with 10 bases between them. CDR1 and CDR2 from the germline V gene are GTSNPN and SVGIG (reference sequence). There are 11 residues in the CDR3.